A single sample is the source of the 24 T cell receptor beta chains below, sequenced in a study of PD-1 blockade in classical Hodgkin lymphoma. The table came from immunoSEQ multiplex PCR; TCRdb's copy has only in-frame clones and leaves some out. The sample yields about 12,000 clones, 79% seen once. Each patient's relapse followed autologous stem cell transplantation, and brentuximab vedotin exposure varied. Out of thawed PBMCs, magnetic negative selection purified CD4+ T cells. The sequencing here drew on CD4+ T cells from blood, taken at baseline. These receptors were taken from a human donor with classical Hodgkin lymphoma.

This clone showed up just a few times. The chain combines TRBV5-8 with TRBJ1-1, with 10 bases that match TRBD1. The CDR3 contains 16 residues. Germline V gene sequence: CDR1 SGHTS, CDR2 YDEGEE. After removal of 4 bases from V and 6 bases from J, the junction contained 12 bases not matched to a gene. Here the CDR3 reads CASSPRTGGFGSEAFF. DNA of the CDR3: TGTGCCAGCAGCCCCAGGACAGGGGGTTTTGGGTCTGAAGCTTTCTTT.

The chain links TRBV12-1 to TRBJ2-5; the table's D gene call, TRBD1, was not cross checked with the DNA. TRBV12-1 represents a pseudogene. This CDR3 region has 17 residues. The CDR3 here is CASSSRTGLRNQETQYF. The CDR3 DNA is TGTGCCAGCAGCTCACGGACAGGGTTAAGGAATCAAGAGACCCAGTACTTC.

This clone appeared once. This chain connects TRBV30 to TRBJ2-1; D gene ambiguous. The CDR3 contains 13 residues. The germline V and J ends were trimmed by 4 bases and 9 bases, with 16 bases remaining between them. Per the germline V gene, CDR1 is GTSNPN and CDR2 is SVGIG (reference sequence). This chain's CDR3 is CAWKRLIDGEQFF. The DNA for the CDR3 is TGTGCCTGGAAAAGGTTAATAGATGGTGAGCAGTTCTTC.

This clone was seen a handful of times. The rearrangement links TRBV28 to TRBJ1-5; D uncertain. CDR3 length equals 12 residues. V was shortened by 3 bases and J by 5 bases, with 5 bases between the two germline ends. Germline V lookup: CDR1 MDHEN, CDR2 SYDVKM. The CDR3 protein is CASSLYDQPQHF. CDR3 sequence (DNA): TGTGCCAGCAGTTTGTATGATCAGCCCCAGCATTTT.

The J gene is TRBJ2-2, the V gene TRBV18; perhaps TRBD1 as D (6 bases). The CDR3 is made up of 17 amino acids. The V end was cut by 2 bases, the J end by 2 bases, with 15 bases between. Per germline, CDR1 KGHSH and CDR2 LQKENI. CDR3 sequence reads: CASSPRGVTGNTGELFF. The CDR3 coding sequence is TGTGCCAGCTCACCAAGAGGGGTGACAGGTAACACCGGGGAGCTGTTTTTT.

This clone was seen only a few times. The chain recombines TRBV6-1 with TRBJ1-5; no clear D gene. Trimming removed 1 base from V and 4 bases from J, with 8 bases in between. The germline V gene encodes CDR1 MNHNS and CDR2 SASEGT. The CDR3 is 14 residues long. Written as DNA, the CDR3 is TGTGCCAGCAGTGAAGGAGGGAGGAATCAGCCCCAGCATTTT. The encoded protein is CASSEGGRNQPQHF.

This chain uses TRBV7-6 with TRBJ2-2; TRBD1 agrees at 8 bases. The V gene's germline CDR1 is SGHVS and CDR2 FNYEAQ. Trimming took 6 bases from V and 5 from J; bases not matched to a gene: 8. The CDR3 runs 15 residues. The CDR3 protein is CASRDLGQATGELFF. Here the CDR3 DNA reads TGTGCCAGCAGGGATTTGGGACAGGCGACCGGGGAGCTGTTTTTT.

The chain recombines TRBV29-1 with TRBJ2-1, with D unresolved. The V end was cut by 8 bases, the J end by 6 bases, with 20 bases between. The germline gives CDR1 SQVTM, CDR2 ANQGSEA. CDR3 length: 14 amino acids. Here the CDR3 DNA reads TGCAGCTCCCGAGGCTCACAGCGCGGCAATGAGCAGTTCTTC. Amino acids: CSSRGSQRGNEQFF.

The chain employs TRBV28 and TRBJ2-3; TRBD1 agrees at 8 bases. CDR1 MDHEN and CDR2 SYDVKM come from the germline V gene. The trim removed 3 bases at V and 5 bases at J, leaving 7 bases unmatched. This CDR3 spans 15 amino acids. CDR3 sequence: CASSLRQGAVDTQYF. In DNA form, the CDR3 reads TGTGCCAGCAGTTTGAGGCAGGGGGCCGTAGATACGCAGTATTTT. Supplemented by reference TRBV28 and TRBJ2-3, the full variable domain reads DVKVTQSSRYLVKRTGEKVFLECVQDMDHENMFWYRQDPGLGLRLIYFSYDVKMKEKGDIPEGYSVSREKKERFSLILESASTNQTSMYLCASSLRQGAVDTQYFGPGTRLTVL.

DNA for the CDR3: TGTGCCAGCAGCTTAGCGGACAGGGGTGAAGCTTTCTTT. Protein: CASSLADRGEAFF. This rearrangement joins TRBV11-2 to TRBJ1-1; TRBD1 matches at 9 bases. Germline V CDR1 and CDR2: SGHAT, FQNNGV. V shed 1 base, J shed 7 bases, and the junction held 1 base outside the gene matches. The CDR3 is 13 amino acids.

This clone was seen only once. The chain links TRBV2 to TRBJ2-5; TRBD1 or TRBD2 may be the D gene (5 bases each). CDR1 is SNHLY, CDR2 FYNNEI, per germline. CDR3 length equals 14 residues. With 7 bases removed from V and 1 base from J, the gap between germline ends came to 13 bases. The CDR3 DNA follows: TGTGCCAGCAAAGAGGGACGGAGCCAAGAGACCCAGTACTTC. Amino acids: CASKEGRSQETQYF. Using reference TRBV2 and TRBJ2-5 for the parts outside the CDR3, the full variable domain is EPEVTQTPSHQVTQMGQEVILRCVPISNHLYFYWYRQILGQKVEFLVSFYNNEISEKSEIFDDQFSVERPDGSNFTLKIRSTKLEDSAMYFCASKEGRSQETQYFGPGTRLLVL.

This clone has more than one count but fewer than ten. This rearrangement joins TRBV5-1 to TRBJ1-6; 7 bases map to TRBD1. CDR3 length: 15 residues. Germline CDR1 reads SGHRS; CDR2 reads YFSETQ. The V segment lost 4 bases and the J segment 14 bases; nucleotides outside the gene matches: 15. In nucleotides, the CDR3 is TGCGCCAGCAGCCCCGGACAGGAGGTCTTAGGAGCCCTCCACTTT. Translating it yields CASSPGQEVLGALHF.

The chain combines TRBV5-4 with TRBJ1-4, with a tentative D call TRBD1 (5 bases). Trimming shortened V by 0 bases and J by 6 bases, and 9 bases separated the two germline ends. Germline CDR1 reads SGHNT; CDR2 reads YYREEE (reference sequence). CDR3 length equals 14 residues. The DNA of the CDR3 is TGTGCCAGCAGCTTGGGGGCGGGGGATGAAAAACTGTTTTTT. It yields the protein CASSLGAGDEKLFF.

J is TRBJ2-3 and V is TRBV28; D is perhaps TRBD2 (6 bases). The CDR3 runs to 14 residues. Germline CDR1 and CDR2: MDHEN and SYDVKM. Trimming cost V 6 bases and J 7 bases, with 17 bases left between them. The CDR3 coding sequence is TGTGCCAGCAGAAACTCTCGGGACTCTTATACGCAGTATTTT. It is translated as CASRNSRDSYTQYF.

The chain has TRBV2 and TRBJ2-7; 7 bases fit TRBD1. CDR3 length: 16 residues. V was pared by 1 base and J by 1 base, with 7 bases of the junction left unmatched. Germline V gene lookup returns CDR1 SNHLY and CDR2 FYNNEI. The chain's CDR3 is CASSEVGQYLSYEQYF. The CDR3 nucleotides read TGTGCCAGCAGTGAAGTGGGACAGTACCTTTCCTACGAGCAGTACTTC.

CDR3 nucleotides: TGTGCCTGGAGTCCCAGGAGGTACAATGAGCAGTTCTTC. It translates to CAWSPRRYNEQFF. The V gene is TRBV30, the J gene TRBJ2-1; perhaps TRBD2 as D (5 bases). V shed 2 bases and J shed 4 bases, with 9 bases lying between them. This CDR3 has 13 amino acids. Germline V gives CDR1 GTSNPN, CDR2 SVGIG (reference sequence).

The V call is TRBV28, the J call TRBJ2-7, with TRBD2 matching over 10 bases. The CDR3 contains 20 residues. V lost 4 bases to trimming and J lost 3 bases; unmatched junction nucleotides: 21. Germline lookup yields CDR1 MDHEN and CDR2 SYDVKM. The CDR3 region is CASSSMDILAGLAADYEQYF. Here the CDR3 DNA reads TGTGCCAGCAGTTCCATGGATATCCTCGCAGGACTAGCGGCGGACTACGAGCAGTACTTC.

This rearrangement joins TRBV4-2 to TRBJ1-1; TRBD1 aligns across 8 bases. V dropped 1 base and J dropped 3; count of bases not matched to a gene: 7. Germline CDR1 is LGHNA and CDR2 is YNFKEQ. There are 16 residues in the CDR3. Here the CDR3 DNA reads TGTGCCAGCAGCCAAGGGACAGGGTCCTTAGACACTGAAGCTTTCTTT. Protein product: CASSQGTGSLDTEAFF.

Points on this clone: One end of the junction is discordant with germline, which a read error may explain. This chain joins TRBV7-9 and TRBJ2-7, with a tentative D call TRBD1 (5 bases). In germline, CDR1 is SEHNR, CDR2 FQNEAQ (reference sequence). The CDR3 runs 15 residues. CDR3 residues: CASSLGRWGSSEQYF. In DNA form, the CDR3 reads TGTGCCAGCAGCTTAGGTCGGTGGGGCTCCTCCGAGCAGTACTTC.

The chain carries TRBV5-1 and TRBJ2-1; D is perhaps TRBD1 or TRBD2 (5 bases each). Trimming took 6 bases from V and 6 from J, leaving 10 bases between them. This CDR3 has 12 residues. Germline CDR1 and CDR2: SGHRS and YFSETQ. CDR3 sequence: CASMGDSNEQFF. The CDR3 DNA is TGCGCCAGCATGGGGGATAGCAATGAGCAGTTCTTC. Full variable domain (rest looked up from reference TRBV5-1 and TRBJ2-1): KAGVTQTPRYLIKTRGQQVTLSCSPISGHRSVSWYQQTPGQGLQFLFEYFSETQRNKGNFPGRFSGRQFSNSRSEMNVSTLELGDSALYLCASMGDSNEQFFGPGTRLTVL.

The chain is built from TRBV2 and TRBJ2-3, with D maybe TRBD2 (5 bases). This CDR3 is 14 amino acids long. V was clipped by 4 bases and J by 2 bases, with 10 bases between them. Germline CDR1 reads SNHLY; CDR2 reads FYNNEI. CDR3 DNA sequence: TGTGCCAGCAGTGTAACGGGATCCACAGATACGCAGTATTTT. Residues: CASSVTGSTDTQYF.

The chain carries TRBV5-1 and TRBJ2-7, with 14 bases that match TRBD2. Trimming at V came to 5 bases and at J to 5 bases, leaving 12 bases not matched to a gene. CDR1 and CDR2 (germline): SGHRS, YFSETQ. The CDR3 is made up of 17 amino acids. The CDR3 spells CASSPTGTSGGGDEQYF. CDR3 coding DNA: TGCGCCAGCAGTCCAACCGGGACTAGCGGGGGCGGGGACGAGCAGTACTTC.

The chain joins TRBV5-6 to TRBJ2-3; TRBD2 is a possible D gene (6 bases). Germline loops: CDR1 SGHDT, CDR2 YYEEEE. CDR3 size: 16 residues. The V end was cut by 2 bases, the J end by 0 bases, with 13 bases between. The CDR3 sequence: CASSFVGRDSTDTQYF. The CDR3 DNA reads TGTGCCAGCAGCTTTGTGGGGCGGGATAGCACAGATACGCAGTATTTT. The full variable domain, completed using reference TRBV5-6 and TRBJ2-3, is DAGVTQSPTHLIKTRGQQVTLRCSPKSGHDTVSWYQQALGQGPQFIFQYYEEEERQRGNFPDRFSGHQFPNYSSELNVNALLLGDSALYLCASSFVGRDSTDTQYFGPGTRLTVL.

The J gene is TRBJ2-2, the V gene TRBV15; D not certain. Germline V gene data show CDR1 as LNHNV and CDR2 as YYDKDF (reference sequence). The CDR3 extends over 14 amino acids. The V end was cut by 0 bases, the J end by 6 bases, with 8 bases between. The DNA for the CDR3 is TGTGCCACCAGCAGAGATAGGTCTTCCGGGGAGCTGTTTTTT. Amino acids: CATSRDRSSGELFF.